This T cell receptor beta chain was profiled in a study of OX40 agonist ivuxolimab in advanced cancers. Study as a whole: An agonistic human IgG2 monoclonal antibody against OX40 (CD134) was given.

Produced via immunoSEQ multiplex PCR; TCRdb's table is partial and in-frame only. Among more than 11,000 clones, more than 75% were seen once, and the ten largest hold roughly 19%. Autoimmune disease history or systemic immunosuppression led to patients being barred. The CDR3 loop spans 13 amino acids. Germline CDR1 reads MNHEY; CDR2 reads SVGAGI. Trimming cost V 0 bases and J 7 bases, with 10 bases left between them. Material: CD4+ or CD8+ T cells sorted from blood, obtained in a trial of the OX40 agonist ivuxolimab. This clonotype was obtained from an adult with an advanced solid tumor such as melanoma, head and neck, liver or kidney cancer. J is TRBJ2-7 and V is TRBV6-5, with TRBD2 as a possible D gene (5 bases). In nucleotides, the CDR3 is TGTGCCAGCAGTTACTCGCTGTCGGGGGAGCAGTACTTC. As protein: CASSYSLSGEQYF.